This TCR beta chain was documented in a study of T-cell memory formation after mild COVID-19. General study findings and limits: Contracting CD8+ clones were enriched in EMRA, CD4+ mainly in CM and EM. Clones contracting across day 15 to 85 had a balanced CD4/CD8 profile; later expanding clones leaned CD4+.

CDR1 and CDR2 from the germline V gene are DFQATT and SNEGSKA (reference sequence). The CDR3 is 13 amino acids. V shed 0 bases and J shed 5 bases, with 7 bases lying between them. This clonotype came up a few times. The antigen is not known. 5'RACE primed at constant segments yielded TCR alpha and TCR beta cDNA libraries bearing sample barcodes and UMIs. TCRdb ran MiXCR on the 5' RACE reads and lists one entry per CDR3 protein. The repertoire holds hundreds of thousands of distinct CDR3 sequences, with more than 20% as singletons. The specimen was PBMCs or a T cell subset sorted from them (not recorded which). The source is a man between 18 and 29 years old who had mild COVID-19 (a few samples of this study predate the infection). Cell type and time point are not known. The genes are TRBV20-1 and TRBJ2-2, with D uncertain. The CDR3 DNA sequence: TGCAGTGCTAGAGATTCTAGGACCGGGGAGCTGTTTTTT. Its translation is CSARDSRTGELFF.